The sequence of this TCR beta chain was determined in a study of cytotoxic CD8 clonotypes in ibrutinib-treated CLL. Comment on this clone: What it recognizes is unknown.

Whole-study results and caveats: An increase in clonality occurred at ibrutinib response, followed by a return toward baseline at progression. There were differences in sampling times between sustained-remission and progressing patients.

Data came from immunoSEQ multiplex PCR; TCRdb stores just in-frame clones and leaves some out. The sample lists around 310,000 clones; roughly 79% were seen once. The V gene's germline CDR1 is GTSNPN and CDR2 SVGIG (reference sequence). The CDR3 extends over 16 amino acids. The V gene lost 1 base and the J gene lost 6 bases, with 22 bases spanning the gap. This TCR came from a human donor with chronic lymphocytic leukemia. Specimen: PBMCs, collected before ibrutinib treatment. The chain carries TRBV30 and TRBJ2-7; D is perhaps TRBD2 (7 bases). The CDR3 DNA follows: TGTGCCTGGAGTGCTGGTGGACTAGGATGGGGGCTCGAGCAGTACTTC. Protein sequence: CAWSAGGLGWGLEQYF. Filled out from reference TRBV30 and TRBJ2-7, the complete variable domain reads SQTIHQWPATLVQPVGSPLSLECTVEGTSNPNLYWYRQAAGRGLQLLFYSVGIGQISSEVPQNLSASRPQDRQFILSSKKLLLSDSGFYLCAWSAGGLGWGLEQYFGPGTRLTVT.